Reported below is one T cell receptor (beta chain). Its antigen is currently not known. It has no much larger one-base neighbor in the sample; base qualities were not kept. The data belong to a study of cytomegalovirus exposure and HLA in healthy donors (dated by TCRdb to the late 2010s). About the full investigation: According to an earlier analysis of a few hundred of the donors, about 190 million T cells yielded 117 million unique TCR beta sequences and approximately 300 Gb of sequence data. Roughly 300 gigabases of sequencing data and tens of millions of unique TCR sequences were included in an early release covering around 650 HLA-typed donors. Of the roughly 410 genotyped donors, less than 85% were placed in the genetic ancestry cluster associated with self-reported Caucasian donors. The aim of the study was to test whether cataloging public T cell receptors could identify signatures of past pathogen exposure. The study profiled the T cell repertoires of hundreds of subjects by immunosequencing and related them to cytomegalovirus serostatus. Along with the approximately 620-subject first cohort, a separate validation cohort of 120 different subjects was used. High-throughput TCR immunosequencing, statistical association of individual TCRs with disease status, and machine learning were combined to predict cytomegalovirus infection status. To study patterns of TCR occurrence, a later analysis re-analyzed previously published TCR beta repertoires from more than 550 donors and added high-resolution HLA genotyping. Rather than using new phenotypic data, the later analysis identified candidate immune exposures from TCR beta sequences and from how often those sequences occurred across donors. An earlier analysis of 587 of the donors applied high-throughput TCR beta sequencing to assess whether each TCR beta V gene segment acted as functional or pseudogenic. Donor age, sex, ethnicity and CMV serostatus were compiled together with the repertoire data. A later genetic analysis took genome-wide SNP genotypes for about 65% of the roughly 670 donors and used that subset as a discovery cohort. Every repertoire in the discovery cohort had been generated on one and the same sequencing platform. Both class I and class II loci were covered by HLA typing, at four-digit resolution. Typing coverage varied by locus: roughly 620-640 donors for A, B, C, DRB1 and DQB1; approximately 500 for DQA1; about 600 for DPA1; under 490 for DPB1. A handful of DR-DQ haplotypes were handled as single units for association and clustering because linkage in the cohort was strong. On average, around 240,000 unique TCR beta nucleotide sequences were sequenced per donor among more than 350 genotyped donors of the cohort, with around 19% of those sequences being non-productive.

The cohort comprised several hundred healthy bone marrow donors. At the time of sampling, every cohort member was nominally healthy, though immune exposures that went unrecorded were likely present. The donor was CMV seropositive and was included in the group of about 290 seropositive cohort members. Every donor gave a peripheral blood sample, and the peripheral blood mononuclear cells from that sample were used for TCR beta sequencing. Genomic DNA extraction from the blood cell samples was performed with the Qiagen DNeasy Blood Extraction Kit. On the study overall, not on this receptor specifically: A later analysis found that HLA-associated TCR beta chains were more clonally expanded and had lower generation probabilities than equally common non-associated chains. In vitro tests confirmed that a few of the cytomegalovirus-associated TCR beta chains recognize cytomegalovirus antigens. At a false discovery rate of 0.05, a later analysis linked fewer than 20,000 TCR beta sequences to specific HLA alleles. According to a later genetic analysis, donors in an Asian-associated ancestry cluster had fewer N-insertions in productive TCRs than the approximately 610-donor mean. The authors suggested that the approach could potentially be extended to other disease states and immunological phenotypes. A further reported finding was that TCR beta sequences accurately predicted the HLA-A and HLA-B alleles for most subjects in the first cohort. When HLA alleles, especially DR and DQ, strongly co-occurred, attributing TCR associations to individual alleles was difficult. Cytomegalovirus status was reported to be diagnosed by the classifier with high specificity and sensitivity in both the original and validation cohorts. A cluster of highly shared sequence variants was judged likely to represent a technical artifact of the sequencing pipeline. According to a later analysis, parvovirus B19, influenza, CMV and Epstein-Barr virus appeared linked to several top co-occurrence clusters. Linkage disequilibrium might explain the correlated functional status among segregating V segments, but an unknown experimental factor could not be excluded. The 87-base-pair reads could not distinguish some IMGT-functional V segments, including TRBV6-2 and TRBV6-3, so those segments were excluded. HLA typing was unavailable for some donors at each locus, so association tests used only the typed subset. An earlier analysis of approximately 600 of the donors showed that most TCR beta V segments appeared in productive rearrangements either about 90% or about 30% of the time, which broadly matched IMGT annotations. This cohort had only TCR beta chains sequenced, and the lack of alpha or paired-chain data limited which features could be detected. In a later genetic analysis, a missense DCLRE1C variant was associated with V-gene and J-gene trimming of TCR beta chains, and the association was replicated in an independent cohort. CMV serostatus was the only immune exposure information available for the cohort. In a later analysis, TCR association rates were found to vary across HLA loci, with the most associated TCRs seen for DRB1 alleles and the fewest for HLA-C alleles. The presence/absence analyses assumed that sequencing depth was roughly uniform across donors, and that assumption may not be true. A later analysis found that most CMV-associated TCR beta chains appeared HLA-restricted, with HLA associations seemingly driven largely by CMV exposure. Because counts were too low, more than 15 rarely observed V segments, including chromosome 9 orphons, were excluded from the earlier analysis of around 590 of the donors. Across donors, most TCR sequences were observed very rarely, whereas some public TCRs were present in many individuals. A total of 150 to 200 TCR beta chains were listed by the study as associated with cytomegalovirus.

The receptor library was made with the immunoSEQ multiplex PCR assay. The multiplex PCR relied on a mix of 60 forward primers for TCR Vbeta segments and 13 reverse primers for TCR Jbeta segments. Amplification of the CDR3 region of rearranged TCR beta genes was performed with a multiplex PCR assay on genomic DNA. On the Illumina HiSeq System, the amplified TCR beta libraries were sequenced as 87-base-pair reads. The source study handled its data this way. A later analysis tallied approximately 87 million unique TCR beta chains across the 700 or so repertoires, and about 10 million of those chains were shared by two or more donors. Raw reads were error-corrected and collapsed into unique sequences by a nearest-neighbor algorithm in which closely related sequences were merged to remove PCR and sequencing errors. To assign V, D and J gene segments, CDR3 sequences were aligned to IMGT reference sequences. For a sequence to be retained, at least a six-nucleotide match to both a V gene segment and a J gene segment was required. Rearrangements were classified as productive when the CDR3 lacked stop codons and remained in frame with V and J, and all other rearrangements were classified as non-productive. CDR3 was defined according to IMGT convention as the region running from the second conserved V-encoded cysteine to the conserved J-encoded phenylalanine. Sequences without an unambiguous match to a single V gene segment were excluded from the earlier analysis of about 600 of the donors. In an earlier analysis of 500 to 750 of the donors, V segments were called functional above 56.7% productive rearrangements and were called segregating when the between-donor standard deviation exceeded 5%. A statistical classification framework was developed to diagnose cytomegalovirus status using the catalog of TCR beta chain sequences. A later analysis assigned V and J genes by comparing TCR nucleotide sequences with IMGT/GENE-DB human TR gene sequences. The TCRdist pipeline was used in a later analysis to assign CDR3 sequences and most-parsimonious VDJ recombination scenarios. In a later analysis, every TCR beta chain was defined by the combination of its CDR3 amino acid sequence and its V-gene family, and reads without a unique V-gene family were dropped. In a later analysis, 450 to 600 highly shared, low-generation-probability nucleotide sequences were removed to address suspected cross-contamination and a sequencing artifact. In a later analysis, a clonal expansion index for each public chain was calculated from normalized within-repertoire ranks of inferred template counts. Generation probabilities in a later analysis came from a VDJ recombination model fitted to out-of-frame rearrangements, and those results were checked against IGoR. In a later analysis, TCR-TCR, TCR-HLA and TCR-CMV co-occurrence was scored with hypergeometric tests, and a repertoire-size bias correction was applied to TCR pairs. In a later analysis, false discovery rates were estimated by permuting HLA or CMV assignments 20 times. A later analysis grouped co-occurring TCRs with DBSCAN, adding TCRdist sequence similarity when clustering within HLA-allele-positive subsets. Repertoires with fewer than 30,000 or more than 120,000 public chains were left out of co-occurrence clustering, as were several repertoires with anomalous nucleotide sharing. TCRdb holds this immuneACCESS table with in-frame rearrangements only. Some clones are missing; in checked studies, unresolved V genes explain under half, and the rest has no known cause. V and J calls and clone size are given by that table; D and trimming were obtained from the DNA. Counted in this sample were about 160,000 clones; around 80% of them appeared once. The biggest ten clones account for about 6.3% of the sample.

CDR1 and CDR2, per the germline V gene, are MDHEN and SYDVKM. V is cut back by 11 bases and J by 0 bases, with 4 bases in the junction unmatched. Spanning cysteine to phenylalanine, the CDR3 consists of 13 amino acids. Only the CDR3 portion is preserved as DNA: 39 bases, with reading frame beginning at the first base. Material for sequencing was PBMCs. The chain couples TRBV28 to TRBJ1-5; 7 central nucleotides agree with TRBD1. The source is a male donor in good health and CMV-seropositive. The sequence in DNA is TGTGCCGGACAGGAATATAGCAATCAGCCCCAGCATTTT. The encoded protein is CAGQEYSNQPQHF.